This T cell receptor (beta chain) appears in the sequencing data of a study of regulatory T cells in long-lasting Graves disease. Many counts were recorded for this clonotype. iRepertoire HTBI primers and Arm-PCR of CDR3 regions built TCR beta libraries. One entry per CDR3 protein results from TCRdb running MiXCR on the multiplex PCR reads. The sample comprises about 620,000 distinct CDR3 sequences, roughly 15% of which are singletons, and roughly 18% rests with the top ten. Time point denoted: newly diagnosed GD, antithyroid drugs for less than 3 months. PBMC-derived RNA was used for the TCR library. The sample also formed part of further work on T cells in Graves' hyperthyroidism and ophthalmopathy. As that study records: Among the patients, aged 18 to 65, hyperthyroidism was newly diagnosed and had lasted under 2 months.

The TCR sequence derives from a woman in her twenties or thirties with Graves disease. The sample consisted of peripheral blood mononuclear cells (PBMCs), taken at new diagnosis, from a patient treated with antithyroid drugs.

DNA for the CDR3: TGTGCCAGCAGCTCCATGACTAGCGCCAAACAAGAGACCCAGTACTTC. It codes for CASSSMTSAKQETQYF. The chain combines TRBV11-2 with TRBJ2-5; 8 bases map to TRBD2. This CDR3 region has 16 residues. The V gene end was trimmed by 4 bases and the J gene end by 2 bases; junction bases not matched to a gene: 9. Germline CDR1 reads SGHAT; CDR2 reads FQNNGV.